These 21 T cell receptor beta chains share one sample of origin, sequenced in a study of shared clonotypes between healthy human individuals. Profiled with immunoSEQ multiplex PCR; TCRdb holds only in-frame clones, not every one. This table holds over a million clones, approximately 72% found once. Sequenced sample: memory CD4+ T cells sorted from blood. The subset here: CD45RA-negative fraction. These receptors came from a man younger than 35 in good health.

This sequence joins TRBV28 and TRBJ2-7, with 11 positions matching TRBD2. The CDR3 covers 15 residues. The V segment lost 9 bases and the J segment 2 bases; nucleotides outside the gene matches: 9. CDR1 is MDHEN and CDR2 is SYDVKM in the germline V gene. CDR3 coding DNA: TGTGCCAGTATTGCGCTAGCGGGAGGTACCTACGAGCAGTACTTC. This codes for CASIALAGGTYEQYF. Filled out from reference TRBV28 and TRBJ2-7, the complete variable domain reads DVKVTQSSRYLVKRTGEKVFLECVQDMDHENMFWYRQDPGLGLRLIYFSYDVKMKEKGDIPEGYSVSREKKERFSLILESASTNQTSMYLCASIALAGGTYEQYFGPGTRLTVT.

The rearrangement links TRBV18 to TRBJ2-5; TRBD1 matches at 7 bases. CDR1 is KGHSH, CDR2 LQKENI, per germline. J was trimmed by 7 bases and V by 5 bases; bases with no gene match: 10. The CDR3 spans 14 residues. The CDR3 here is CASSVGTAPGTQYF. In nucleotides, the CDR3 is TGTGCCAGCTCAGTCGGGACAGCACCAGGGACCCAGTACTTC.

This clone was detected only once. The CDR3 region has the DNA TGCGCCAGCAGCTCCCACTTCCAGGGAACAGATACGCAGTATTTT. Its translation: CASSSHFQGTDTQYF. The chain is built from TRBV5-1 and TRBJ2-3; tentatively, D is TRBD1 (5 bases). The V gene lost 3 bases and the J gene lost 3 bases, with 14 bases spanning the gap. CDR1 is SGHRS and CDR2 is YFSETQ in the germline V gene. This CDR3 has 15 amino acids.

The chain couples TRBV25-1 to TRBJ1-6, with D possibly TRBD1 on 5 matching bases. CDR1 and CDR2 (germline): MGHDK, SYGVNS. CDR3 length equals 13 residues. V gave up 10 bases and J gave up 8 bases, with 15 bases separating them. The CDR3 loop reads CATLGQGDSPLHF. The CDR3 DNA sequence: TGTGCCACTCTAGGCCAGGGAGATTCACCCCTCCACTTT.

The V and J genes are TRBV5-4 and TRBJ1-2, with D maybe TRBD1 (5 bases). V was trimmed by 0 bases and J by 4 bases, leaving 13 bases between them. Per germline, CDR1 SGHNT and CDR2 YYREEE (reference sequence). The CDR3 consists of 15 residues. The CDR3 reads CASSLEGLSSYGYTF. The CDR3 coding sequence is TGTGCCAGCAGCTTGGAGGGACTCTCTTCCTATGGCTACACCTTC.

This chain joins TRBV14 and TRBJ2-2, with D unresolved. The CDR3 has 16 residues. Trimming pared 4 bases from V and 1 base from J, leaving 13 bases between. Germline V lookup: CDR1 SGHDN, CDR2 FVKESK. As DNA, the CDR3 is TGTGCCAGCAGCCCAGTCCCCGGCCGGAACACCGGGGAGCTGTTTTTT. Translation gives CASSPVPGRNTGELFF.

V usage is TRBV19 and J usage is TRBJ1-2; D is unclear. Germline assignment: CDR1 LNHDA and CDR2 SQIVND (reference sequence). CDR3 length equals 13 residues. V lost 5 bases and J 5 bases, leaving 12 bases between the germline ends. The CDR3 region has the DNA TGTGCCAGTAGTGCCAGACAACCATATGGCTACACCTTC. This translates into CASSARQPYGYTF.

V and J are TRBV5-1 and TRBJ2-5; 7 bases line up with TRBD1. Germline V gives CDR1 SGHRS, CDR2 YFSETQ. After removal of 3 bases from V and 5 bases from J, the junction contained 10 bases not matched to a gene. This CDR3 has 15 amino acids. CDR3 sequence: CASSSTGVVRETQYF. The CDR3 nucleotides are TGCGCCAGCAGCTCAACAGGGGTCGTTCGGGAGACCCAGTACTTC. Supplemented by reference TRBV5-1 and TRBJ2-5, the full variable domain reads KAGVTQTPRYLIKTRGQQVTLSCSPISGHRSVSWYQQTPGQGLQFLFEYFSETQRNKGNFPGRFSGRQFSNSRSEMNVSTLELGDSALYLCASSSTGVVRETQYFGPGTRLLVL.

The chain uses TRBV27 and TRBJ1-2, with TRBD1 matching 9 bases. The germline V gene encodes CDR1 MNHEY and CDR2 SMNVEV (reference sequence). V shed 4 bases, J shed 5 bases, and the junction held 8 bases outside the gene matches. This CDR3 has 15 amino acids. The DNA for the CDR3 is TGTGCCAGCAGTTCTAGACAGGGGGAGATTTATGGCTACACCTTC. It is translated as CASSSRQGEIYGYTF.

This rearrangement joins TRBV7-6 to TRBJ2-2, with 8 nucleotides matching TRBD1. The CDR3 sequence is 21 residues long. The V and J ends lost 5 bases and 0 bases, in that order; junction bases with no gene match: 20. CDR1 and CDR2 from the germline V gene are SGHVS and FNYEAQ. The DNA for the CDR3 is TGTGCCAGCAGCACACCCCGGCCACCCGGGACAGGCCCTGCGAACACCGGGGAGCTGTTTTTT. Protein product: CASSTPRPPGTGPANTGELFF.

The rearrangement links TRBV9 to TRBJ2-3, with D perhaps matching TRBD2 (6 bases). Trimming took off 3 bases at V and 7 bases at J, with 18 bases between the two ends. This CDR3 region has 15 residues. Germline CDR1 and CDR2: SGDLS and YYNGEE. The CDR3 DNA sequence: TGTGCCAGCAGCGAGGGGCTGGGGGGTTTCCATACGCAGTATTTT. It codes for CASSEGLGGFHTQYF.

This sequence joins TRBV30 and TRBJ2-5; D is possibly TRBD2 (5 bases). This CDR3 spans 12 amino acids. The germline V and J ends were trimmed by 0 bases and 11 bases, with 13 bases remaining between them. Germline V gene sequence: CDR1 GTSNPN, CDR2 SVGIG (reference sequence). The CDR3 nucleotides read TGTGCCTGGAGTGTACCCCCTAGGGAGCAGTACTTC. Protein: CAWSVPPREQYF.

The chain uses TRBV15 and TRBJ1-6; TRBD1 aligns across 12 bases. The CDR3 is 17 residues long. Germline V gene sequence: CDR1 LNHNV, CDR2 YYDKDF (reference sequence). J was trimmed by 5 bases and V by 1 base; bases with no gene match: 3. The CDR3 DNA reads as TGTGCCACCAGCAGAGGGGGACAGGGGGCGAATAATTCACCCCTCCACTTT. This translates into CATSRGGQGANNSPLHF. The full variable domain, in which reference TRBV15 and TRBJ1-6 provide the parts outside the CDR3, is DAMVIQNPRYQVTQFGKPVTLSCSQTLNHNVMYWYQQKSSQAPKLLFHYYDKDFNNEADTPDNFQSRRPNTSFCFLDIRSPGLGDTAMYLCATSRGGQGANNSPLHFGNGTRLTVT.

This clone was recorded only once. Written as DNA, the CDR3 is TGTGCCAGCAGTCCGGCGGGGGGTTATAATTCACCCCTCCACTTT. Its protein is CASSPAGGYNSPLHF. The V call is TRBV27, the J call TRBJ1-6; possible D gene TRBD1, 5 bases. The CDR3 covers 15 residues. Germline CDR1 is MNHEY and CDR2 is SMNVEV (reference sequence). V was trimmed by 5 bases and J by 4 bases, leaving 12 bases between them.

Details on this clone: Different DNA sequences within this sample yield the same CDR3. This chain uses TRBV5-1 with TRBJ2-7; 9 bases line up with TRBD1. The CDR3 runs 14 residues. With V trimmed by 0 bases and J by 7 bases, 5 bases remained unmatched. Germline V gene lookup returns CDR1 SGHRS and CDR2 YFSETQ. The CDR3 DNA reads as TGCGCCAGCAGCTTGGGACAGGGGGTAGGAGAGCAGTACTTC. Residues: CASSLGQGVGEQYF.

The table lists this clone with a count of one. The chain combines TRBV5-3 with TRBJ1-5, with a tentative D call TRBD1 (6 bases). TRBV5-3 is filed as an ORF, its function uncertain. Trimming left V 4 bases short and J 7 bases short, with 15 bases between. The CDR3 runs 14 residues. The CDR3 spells CARSRTGLYQPQHF. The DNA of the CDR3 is TGTGCCAGAAGCCGTACAGGGTTGTACCAGCCCCAGCATTTT.

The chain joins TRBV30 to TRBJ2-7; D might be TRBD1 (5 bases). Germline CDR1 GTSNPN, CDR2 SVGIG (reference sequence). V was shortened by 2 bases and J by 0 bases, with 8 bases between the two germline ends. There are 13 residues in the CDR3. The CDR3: CAWSQGSSYEQYF. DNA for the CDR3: TGTGCCTGGAGTCAGGGTAGCTCCTACGAGCAGTACTTC.

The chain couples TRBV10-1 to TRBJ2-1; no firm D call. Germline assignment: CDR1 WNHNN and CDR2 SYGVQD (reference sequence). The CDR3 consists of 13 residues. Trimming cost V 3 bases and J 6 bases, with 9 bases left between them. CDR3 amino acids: CASSENGFNEQFF. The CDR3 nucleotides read TGCGCCAGCAGTGAAAATGGTTTCAATGAGCAGTTCTTC.

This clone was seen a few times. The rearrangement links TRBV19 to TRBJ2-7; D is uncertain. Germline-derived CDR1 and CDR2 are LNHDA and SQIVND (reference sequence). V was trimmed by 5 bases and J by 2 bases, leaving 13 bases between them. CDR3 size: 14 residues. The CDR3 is CASSVDKSTYEQYF. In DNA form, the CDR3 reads TGTGCCAGTAGTGTTGACAAGTCTACCTACGAGCAGTACTTC. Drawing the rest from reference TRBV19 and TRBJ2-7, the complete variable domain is DGGITQSPKYLFRKEGQNVTLSCEQNLNHDAMYWYRQDPGQGLRLIYYSQIVNDFQKGDIAEGYSVSREKKESFPLTVTSAQKNPTAFYLCASSVDKSTYEQYFGPGTRLTVT.

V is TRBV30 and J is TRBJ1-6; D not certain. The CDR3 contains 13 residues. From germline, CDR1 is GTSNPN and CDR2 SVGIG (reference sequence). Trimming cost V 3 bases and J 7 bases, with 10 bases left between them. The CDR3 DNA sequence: TGTGCCTGGAGACACTTAGGAAATTCACCCCTCCACTTT. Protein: CAWRHLGNSPLHF.

CDR3 region: CASSQGGKAYEQYF. In DNA, the CDR3 is TGCGCCAGCAGCCAGGGAGGGAAGGCCTACGAGCAGTACTTC. The genes are TRBV4-3 and TRBJ2-7; 7 bases map to TRBD2. V shed 3 bases and J 2 bases; nucleotides not matched to a gene: 4. In germline, CDR1 is LGHNA, CDR2 YSLEER. This CDR3 has 14 residues.